This T cell receptor beta chain stems from a study of cytomegalovirus exposure and HLA in healthy donors (dated by TCRdb to the late 2010s). Concerning the study at large: In an earlier analysis of about 560 of the donors, 276 Gb of sequence data and 90 million to 120 million unique TCR beta sequences from about 179 million T cells were reported. Rather than using new phenotypic data, the later analysis identified candidate immune exposures from TCR beta sequences and from how often those sequences occurred across donors. Among about 370 genotyped donors of the cohort, an average of about 240,000 unique TCR beta nucleotide sequences was sequenced per donor, of which 15% to 20% were non-productive. Among the roughly 400 genotyped donors, 81% belonged to the genetic ancestry cluster associated with self-reported Caucasian donors. A separate validation cohort of about 110 different subjects was used in addition to the 666-subject first cohort. Both class I and class II loci were covered by HLA typing, at four-digit resolution. Every repertoire in the discovery cohort had been generated on one and the same sequencing platform. Alongside the repertoire data, information on donor age, sex, ethnicity and CMV serostatus was compiled. To predict cytomegalovirus infection status, the study combined high-throughput TCR immunosequencing, statistical association of individual TCRs with disease status, and machine learning. An early release covering approximately 600 HLA-typed donors comprised around 300 gigabases of sequencing data and tens of millions of unique TCR sequences. The number of donors typed differed by locus, with roughly 629-640 for A, B, C, DRB1 and DQB1, approximately 500 for DQA1, 606 for DPA1, and over 400 for DPB1. In a later analysis, previously published TCR beta repertoires from several hundred donors were re-analyzed and high-resolution HLA genotyping was added so that TCR occurrence patterns could be studied. Roughly five DR-DQ haplotypes were handled as single units for association and clustering, since linkage in the cohort was strong. The study used immunosequencing to profile the T cell repertoires of several hundred subjects and linked those repertoires to cytomegalovirus serostatus. An earlier analysis of a few hundred of the donors applied high-throughput TCR beta sequencing to assess whether each TCR beta V gene segment acted as functional or pseudogenic. Genome-wide SNP genotypes for about 65% of the roughly 700 donors were used in a later genetic analysis, which treated that subset as a discovery cohort. The study aimed to test whether cataloging public T cell receptors could reveal signatures of past pathogen exposure.

Points the paper makes about the study in general: According to a later analysis, parvovirus B19, influenza, CMV and Epstein-Barr virus appeared linked to several top co-occurrence clusters. The classifier was reported to diagnose cytomegalovirus status with high specificity and sensitivity in both the original and validation cohorts. According to a later genetic analysis, donors in an Asian-associated ancestry cluster had fewer N-insertions in productive TCRs than the approximately 630-donor mean. Some IMGT-functional V segments, including TRBV6-2 and TRBV6-3, could not be distinguished by the 87-base-pair reads and were therefore excluded. An association between a missense DCLRE1C variant and V-gene and J-gene trimming of TCR beta chains was found in a later genetic analysis and replicated in an independent cohort. In an earlier analysis of several hundred of the donors, most TCR beta V segments were observed in productive rearrangements about 90% or about 30% of the time, broadly matching IMGT annotations. Some 15 rarely observed V segments, including chromosome 9 orphons, were excluded from the earlier analysis of a few hundred of the donors because counts were too low. The authors suggested that the approach could potentially be extended to other disease states and immunological phenotypes. Most TCR sequences were observed very rarely across donors, whereas some public TCRs were present in many individuals. When HLA alleles, especially DR and DQ, strongly co-occurred, TCR associations were difficult to assign to individual alleles. Specific HLA alleles were associated with 18,000 or so TCR beta sequences at a false discovery rate of 0.05 in a later analysis. In vitro tests confirmed that a few of the cytomegalovirus-associated TCR beta chains recognize cytomegalovirus antigens. HLA typing was unavailable for some donors at each locus, so association tests used only the typed subset. The presence/absence analyses assumed that sequencing depth was roughly uniform across donors, and that assumption may not be true. Correlated functional status among segregating V segments might reflect linkage disequilibrium, but an unknown experimental factor could not be ruled out. This cohort had only TCR beta chains sequenced, and the lack of alpha or paired-chain data limited which features could be detected. A further reported finding was that TCR beta sequences accurately predicted the HLA-A and HLA-B alleles for most subjects in the first cohort. In a later analysis, HLA-associated TCR beta chains were found to be more clonally expanded and to have lower generation probabilities than equally common non-associated chains. CMV serostatus was the only immune exposure information available for the cohort. The study gave a list of around 170 TCR beta chains associated with cytomegalovirus. Most CMV-associated TCR beta chains appeared to be HLA-restricted in a later analysis, and the HLA associations seemed to be driven largely by CMV exposure. In a later analysis, TCR association rates were found to vary across HLA loci, with the most associated TCRs seen for DRB1 alleles and the fewest for HLA-C alleles. A cluster of highly shared sequence variants was judged likely to be a technical artifact of the sequencing pipeline.

Remarks on this clone: Its target antigen remains unknown. No clone much larger than this one lies a single base away; base qualities are absent.

Unmatched junction bases come to 6, with V trimmed by 6 bases and J by 4 bases. CDR1 SQVTM and CDR2 ANQGSEA were looked up in the germline V gene. The cysteine opens and the phenylalanine closes a CDR3 of 13 amino acids. Only the CDR3 DNA is retained, 39 bases long and in frame from the first base. The method behind the library was the immunoSEQ multiplex PCR assay. For the multiplex PCR, a mixture combining 60 forward primers for TCR Vbeta segments and 13 reverse primers for TCR Jbeta segments was used. The CDR3 region of rearranged TCR beta genes was amplified from genomic DNA by a multiplex PCR assay. Amplified TCR beta libraries were sequenced as 87-base-pair reads on the Illumina HiSeq System. From the authors' description of their analysis: A later analysis counted approximately 84 million unique TCR beta chains across the roughly 700 repertoires, and 10 million to 12 million of these chains were shared by at least two donors. To remove PCR and sequencing errors, raw reads were error-corrected and collapsed into unique sequences using a nearest-neighbor algorithm that merged closely related sequences. Alignment of CDR3 sequences to IMGT reference sequences was used to assign V, D and J gene segments. For a sequence to be retained, a match of at least six nucleotides to both a V gene segment and a J gene segment was required. A rearrangement was called productive if the CDR3 had no stop codons and remained in frame with V and J, and every other rearrangement was called non-productive. Following IMGT convention, CDR3 was defined as the stretch from the second conserved V-encoded cysteine up to the conserved J-encoded phenylalanine. In an earlier analysis of around 640 of the donors, sequences lacking an unambiguous match to a single V gene segment were excluded. In an earlier analysis of some 590 of the donors, a V segment was called functional when productive rearrangements were above 56.7%, and segregating when the standard deviation between donors exceeded 5%. A statistical classification framework was built to diagnose cytomegalovirus status from the catalog of TCR beta chain sequences. A later analysis assigned V and J genes by comparing TCR nucleotide sequences with IMGT/GENE-DB human TR gene sequences. In a later analysis, CDR3 sequences and most-parsimonious VDJ recombination scenarios were assigned using the TCRdist pipeline. A later analysis defined each TCR beta chain by its CDR3 amino acid sequence plus V-gene family, and excluded reads lacking a unique V-gene family. In a later analysis, fewer than 650 highly shared, low-generation-probability nucleotide sequences were removed to address suspected cross-contamination and a sequencing artifact. For each public chain, a later analysis derived a clonal expansion index from normalized ranks of inferred template counts within each repertoire. In a later analysis, generation probabilities were computed using a VDJ recombination model fitted to out-of-frame rearrangements, and the results were checked against IGoR. In a later analysis, hypergeometric tests were used to score TCR-TCR, TCR-HLA and TCR-CMV co-occurrence, with a repertoire-size bias correction applied to TCR pairs. False discovery rates were estimated in a later analysis by permuting HLA or CMV assignments 20 times. In a later analysis, co-occurring TCRs were grouped using DBSCAN, and TCRdist sequence similarity was added for clustering within HLA-allele-positive subsets. For co-occurrence clustering, repertoires with fewer than 30,000 or more than 120,000 public chains were excluded, along with four or five repertoires with anomalous nucleotide sharing. The table comes from immuneACCESS by way of TCRdb, which keeps in-frame sequences with V and J called. Part of the clones is missing from these tables; in studies checked, under half for an unresolved V gene and the rest for unknown reasons. V, J and clone size are those of that table, while D and trimming were read from the DNA. The sample yields around 38,000 clones; over 65% were counted once. More than 15% of the sample is held by the ten biggest clonotypes.

In total, 600 or so healthy bone marrow donors made up the cohort. At the time of sampling, every cohort member was nominally healthy, though immune exposures that went unrecorded were likely present. The donor was CMV seropositive and was included in the group of 270 or so seropositive cohort members. A peripheral blood sample was provided by each donor, and peripheral blood mononuclear cells were used for TCR beta sequencing. Genomic DNA extraction from the blood cell samples was performed with the Qiagen DNeasy Blood Extraction Kit. The TCR sequence derives from a man aged 45-65 years in good health and CMV-seropositive. Sequenced: PBMCs. The chain was built from TRBV29-1 and TRBJ2-7; TRBD1 agrees with 10 junctional bases. At the DNA level, the sequence is TGCAGCGTCTCCCGGGACAGGGGATACGAGCAGTACTTC. Its coded protein is CSVSRDRGYEQYF.